Below, 8 T cell receptor beta chains from the same sample are listed, as sequenced in a study of control samples from healthy donors and cancer patients. TCRdb keeps only in-frame clones here, not all; method: immunoSEQ multiplex PCR. The sample contains 190,000 or so clones, around 93% of which appear only once. The sequencing sample was made of blood. The receptors were gathered from a man in his late teens or twenties in good health.

The chain employs TRBV6-2 or TRBV6-3 and TRBJ2-1; D is perhaps TRBD1 or TRBD2 (5 bases each). The CDR3 is 16 residues long. Germline-derived CDR1 and CDR2 are MNHEY and SVGEGT. Trimming took 1 base from V and 5 from J, leaving 15 bases between them. The CDR3 bases are TGTGCCAGCAGTTACTGGGGGACGAGCCCAAACAATGAGCAGTTCTTC. Translated: CASSYWGTSPNNEQFF.

The chain has TRBV19 and TRBJ1-2; weak D call: TRBD1 (6 bases). The V end lost 5 bases, the J end lost 3 bases, and 13 bases lay between the germline ends. Germline V gene data show CDR1 as LNHDA and CDR2 as SQIVND (reference sequence). This CDR3 spans 14 amino acids. CDR3 sequence reads: CASSYRDRYYGYTF. DNA for the CDR3: TGTGCCAGTAGTTACAGGGATAGATACTATGGCTACACCTTC.

The chain carries TRBV5-6 and TRBJ2-2; TRBD2 agrees at 7 bases. Germline trimming cut 0 bases from V and 1 base from J; bases unmatched to any gene: 0. The V gene's germline CDR1 is SGHDT and CDR2 YYEEEE. There are 15 residues in the CDR3. The CDR3 loop is CASSLAGGNTGELFF. DNA for the CDR3: TGTGCCAGCAGCTTGGCGGGGGGGAACACCGGGGAGCTGTTTTTT. The full variable domain, completed using reference TRBV5-6 and TRBJ2-2, is DAGVTQSPTHLIKTRGQQVTLRCSPKSGHDTVSWYQQALGQGPQFIFQYYEEEERQRGNFPDRFSGHQFPNYSSELNVNALLLGDSALYLCASSLAGGNTGELFFGEGSRLTVL.

The rearrangement uses TRBV9 and TRBJ1-4; no definite D call. The CDR3 runs 16 residues. Germline loops: CDR1 SGDLS, CDR2 YYNGEE. Deletions cut 0 bases from V and 10 bases from J, with 19 bases between. Written as DNA, the CDR3 is TGTGCCAGCAGCGTAGCTGGAGACGGGGTTGGTGGAAAACTGTTTTTT. It specifies CASSVAGDGVGGKLFF.

V gene TRBV25-1 combines with J gene TRBJ2-1; a weak D match, TRBD2 (5 bases). Trimming pared 1 base from V and 8 bases from J, leaving 21 bases between. From germline, CDR1 is MGHDK and CDR2 SYGVNS. There are 17 residues in the CDR3. The CDR3: CASSESDYGLLRDEQFF. CDR3 DNA sequence: TGTGCCAGCAGTGAATCAGACTACGGACTCCTTAGGGATGAGCAGTTCTTC.

The chain is built from TRBV12-3 or TRBV12-4 and TRBJ1-4; D gene uncertain. V shed 3 bases and J shed 3 bases, with 5 bases lying between them. The CDR3 is 13 residues long. CDR3 DNA sequence: TGTGCCAGCAGTTTTGGTGCTAATGAAAAACTGTTTTTT. It is translated as CASSFGANEKLFF.

The chain uses TRBV29-1 and TRBJ1-5; maybe TRBD1 (5 bases). Trimming shortened V by 4 bases and J by 3 bases, and 7 bases separated the two germline ends. The CDR3 is 12 residues long. Looked up from germline, CDR1 is SQVTM and CDR2 is ANQGSEA. The DNA of the CDR3 is TGCAGCGTTGGCAGGGACAATCAGCCCCAGCATTTT. This encodes CSVGRDNQPQHF. Together with reference TRBV29-1 and TRBJ1-5, the CDR3 gives the full variable domain: SAVISQKPSRDICQRGTSLTIQCQVDSQVTMMFWYRQQPGQSLTLIATANQGSEATYESGFVIDKFPISRPNLTFSTLTVSNMSPEDSSIYLCSVGRDNQPQHFGDGTRLSIL.

The chain carries TRBV5-1 and TRBJ1-1, with D maybe TRBD1 (5 bases). Germline CDR1 and CDR2: SGHRS and YFSETQ. This CDR3 spans 14 amino acids. Trimming cost V 1 base and J 6 bases, with 13 bases left between them. DNA of the CDR3: TGCGCCAGCAGCTTGACCCTACAGGTTGCTGAAGCTTTCTTT. It encodes CASSLTLQVAEAFF.